This T cell receptor beta chain stems from a study of cytomegalovirus exposure and HLA in healthy donors (dated by TCRdb to about 2017). Regarding the research as a whole: An earlier analysis of several hundred of the donors reported approximately 280 Gb of sequence data and some 110 million unique TCR beta sequences obtained from roughly 170 million T cells. An early release covering 500 to 750 HLA-typed donors comprised roughly 300 gigabases of sequencing data and roughly 85 million unique TCR sequences. Among the approximately 400 genotyped donors, about 85% belonged to the genetic ancestry cluster associated with self-reported Caucasian donors. The study aimed to test whether cataloging public T cell receptors could reveal signatures of past pathogen exposure. The study used immunosequencing to profile the T cell repertoires of approximately 690 subjects and linked those repertoires to cytomegalovirus serostatus. In addition to the first cohort of several hundred subjects, a separate validation cohort of approximately 120 different subjects was used. The study combined high-throughput TCR immunosequencing, statistical association of individual TCRs with disease status, and machine learning to predict cytomegalovirus infection status. A later analysis re-examined previously published TCR beta repertoires from over 500 donors and added high-resolution HLA genotyping to investigate patterns of TCR occurrence. The later analysis used no new phenotypic data to find candidate immune exposures, relying instead on TCR beta sequences and their occurrence across donors. To decide whether each TCR beta V gene segment behaved as functional or pseudogenic, an earlier analysis of approximately 590 of the donors relied on high-throughput TCR beta sequencing. Donor age, sex, ethnicity and CMV serostatus were compiled together with the repertoire data. In a later genetic analysis, genome-wide SNP genotypes for about three fifths of the 666 donors were used, and that subset was treated as a discovery cohort. Every repertoire in the discovery cohort had been generated on one and the same sequencing platform. Both class I and class II loci were covered by HLA typing, at four-digit resolution. The number of donors typed differed by locus, with roughly 629-640 for A, B, C, DRB1 and DQB1, roughly 520 for DQA1, over 600 for DPA1, and under 490 for DPB1. About 5 DR-DQ haplotypes were handled as single units for association and clustering, since linkage in the cohort was strong. On average, 235,054 unique TCR beta nucleotide sequences were sequenced per donor among a few hundred genotyped donors of the cohort, with roughly 18% of those sequences being non-productive. The research as a whole found: It was suggested by the authors that the approach could potentially be generalized to other disease states and immunological phenotypes. The presence/absence analyses assumed that sequencing depth was roughly uniform across donors, and that assumption may not be true. Strong co-occurrence of HLA alleles, especially DR and DQ, made assigning TCR associations to individual alleles difficult. Across donors, most TCR sequences were observed very rarely, whereas some public TCRs were present in many individuals. A group of highly shared sequence variants was considered likely to be a technical artifact of the sequencing pipeline. In vitro tests confirmed that a few of the cytomegalovirus-associated TCR beta chains recognize cytomegalovirus antigens. In an earlier analysis of 450 to 750 of the donors, most TCR beta V segments appeared in productive rearrangements about 87% or about 30% of the time, broadly matching IMGT annotations. A later analysis found that HLA-associated TCR beta chains were more clonally expanded and had lower generation probabilities than equally common non-associated chains. Because HLA typing was missing for some donors at each locus, association tests included only the typed subset. CMV serostatus was the only immune exposure information available for the cohort. A further reported finding was that TCR beta sequences accurately predicted the HLA-A and HLA-B alleles for most subjects in the first cohort. In a later analysis, more than 15,000 TCR beta sequences were associated with specific HLA alleles at a false discovery rate of 0.05. Only TCR beta chains were sequenced in this cohort, and the absence of alpha or paired-chain data limited detectable features. The study listed 150 to 200 TCR beta chains as associated with cytomegalovirus. Linkage disequilibrium might explain the correlated functional status among segregating V segments, but an unknown experimental factor could not be ruled out. In a later analysis, several top co-occurrence clusters were reported to appear linked to parvovirus B19, influenza, CMV and Epstein-Barr virus. The classifier was reported to diagnose cytomegalovirus status with high specificity and sensitivity in both the original and validation cohorts. A later analysis found that TCR association rates varied across HLA loci, with DRB1 alleles showing the most associated TCRs and HLA-C alleles the fewest. Seventeen rarely observed V segments, including chromosome 9 orphons, were excluded from the earlier analysis of some 590 of the donors because counts were too low. A later analysis found that most CMV-associated TCR beta chains appeared HLA-restricted, with HLA associations seemingly driven largely by CMV exposure. A later genetic analysis associated a missense DCLRE1C variant with V-gene and J-gene trimming of TCR beta chains, and an independent cohort replicated the association. A later genetic analysis reported fewer N-insertions in productive TCRs among donors in an Asian-associated ancestry cluster than the roughly 720-donor mean.

The cohort consisted of approximately 690 healthy bone marrow donors. At the time of sampling, every cohort member was nominally healthy, though immune exposures that went unrecorded were likely present. The donor tested CMV seropositive and was one of the 289 seropositive cohort members. A peripheral blood sample was provided by each donor, and peripheral blood mononuclear cells were used for TCR beta sequencing. Genomic DNA was extracted from the blood cell samples with the Qiagen DNeasy Blood Extraction Kit. As concerns this clone: The antigen it recognizes is unknown. No quality values exist for individual bases; no much larger clone is one base distant.

Receptors were amplified or captured by the immunoSEQ multiplex PCR assay. For the multiplex PCR, a mixture combining 60 forward primers for TCR Vbeta segments and 13 reverse primers for TCR Jbeta segments was used. Amplification of the CDR3 region of rearranged TCR beta genes was performed with a multiplex PCR assay on genomic DNA. The Illumina HiSeq System was used to sequence the amplified TCR beta libraries as 87-base-pair reads. The published analysis was carried out like this. In a later analysis, about 80 million unique TCR beta chains were counted across the roughly 610 repertoires, and approximately 11 million of these chains were shared by at least two donors. A nearest-neighbor algorithm error-corrected the raw reads and collapsed the reads into unique sequences, merging closely related sequences to remove PCR and sequencing errors. Alignment of CDR3 sequences to IMGT reference sequences was used to assign V, D and J gene segments. For a sequence to be retained, at least a six-nucleotide match to both a V gene segment and a J gene segment was required. Rearrangements were classified as productive when the CDR3 lacked stop codons and remained in frame with V and J, and all other rearrangements were classified as non-productive. Following IMGT convention, CDR3 was defined as the stretch from the second conserved V-encoded cysteine up to the conserved J-encoded phenylalanine. The earlier analysis of fewer than 700 of the donors excluded sequences that lacked an unambiguous match to a single V gene segment. An earlier analysis of some 500 of the donors classified V segments as functional when productive rearrangements were above 56.7% and as segregating when the standard deviation between donors was above 5%. A statistical classification framework was built for diagnosing cytomegalovirus status from the catalog of TCR beta chain sequences. A later analysis assigned V and J genes by comparing TCR nucleotide sequences with IMGT/GENE-DB human TR gene sequences. The TCRdist pipeline was used in a later analysis to assign CDR3 sequences and most-parsimonious VDJ recombination scenarios. A later analysis defined each TCR beta chain by its CDR3 amino acid sequence plus V-gene family, and excluded reads lacking a unique V-gene family. In a later analysis, 450 to 600 highly shared, low-generation-probability nucleotide sequences were removed to address suspected cross-contamination and a sequencing artifact. In a later analysis, a clonal expansion index for each public chain was calculated from normalized within-repertoire ranks of inferred template counts. In a later analysis, generation probabilities were computed with a VDJ recombination model fitted to out-of-frame rearrangements, and the resulting probabilities were checked against IGoR. In a later analysis, hypergeometric tests were used to score TCR-TCR, TCR-HLA and TCR-CMV co-occurrence, with a repertoire-size bias correction applied to TCR pairs. A later analysis estimated false discovery rates by permuting HLA or CMV assignments 20 times. A later analysis grouped co-occurring TCRs with DBSCAN, adding TCRdist sequence similarity when clustering within HLA-allele-positive subsets. Repertoires with fewer than 30,000 or more than 120,000 public chains, plus five repertoires with anomalous nucleotide sharing, were excluded from co-occurrence clustering. The immuneACCESS repertoire file appears here via TCRdb, limited to in-frame rearrangements. These files lack a portion of the clones; in checked studies, under half of the deficit traces to unresolved V genes, and the cause of the others is not known. For V, J and clone size, that table is used; D and trimming come from the DNA. In all, the sample holds tens of thousands of clones, and 60% to 85% of those were seen once. Of the sample, less than 7% falls within the top ten clones.

The sequence came from a male donor in good health and CMV-seropositive. Sequenced material: PBMCs.

This receptor carries the CDR3 CASSPHYRVAGANVLTF. In nucleotides, the sequence is TGTGCCAGCAGCCCACACTACAGGGTGGCTGGGGCCAACGTCCTGACTTTC. This chain is built from TRBV7-2 and TRBJ2-6, with a weak D call of TRBD1 (6 bases match). Taken from the germline V gene, the CDR1 and CDR2 loops are SGHTA and FQGNSA. V is shortened by 5 bases, J by 2 bases, and the region joining them spans 16 bases. The cysteine opens and the phenylalanine closes a CDR3 of 17 amino acids. The CDR3 DNA has 51 bases and is translated from base 1.